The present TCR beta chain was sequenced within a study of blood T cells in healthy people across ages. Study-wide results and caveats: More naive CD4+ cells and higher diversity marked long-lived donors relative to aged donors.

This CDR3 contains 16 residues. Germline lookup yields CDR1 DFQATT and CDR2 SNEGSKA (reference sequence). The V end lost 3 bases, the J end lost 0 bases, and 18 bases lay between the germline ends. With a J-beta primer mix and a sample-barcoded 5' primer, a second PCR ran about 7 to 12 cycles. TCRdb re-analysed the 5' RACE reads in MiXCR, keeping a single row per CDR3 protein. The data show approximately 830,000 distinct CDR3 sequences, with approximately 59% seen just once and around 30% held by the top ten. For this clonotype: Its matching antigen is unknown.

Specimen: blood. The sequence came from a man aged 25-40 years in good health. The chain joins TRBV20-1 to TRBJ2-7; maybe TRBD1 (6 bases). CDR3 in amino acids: CSASGVGAKNSYEQYF. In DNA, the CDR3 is TGCAGTGCTAGTGGGGTGGGGGCAAAGAACTCCTACGAGCAGTACTTC.